The next 27 T cell receptor beta chains were all read from a single sample in a study of PD-L1 blockade in urothelial cancer. The time point here: pretreatment peripheral blood. Repertoires were generated with immunoSEQ multiplex PCR, while TCRdb's copy carries only in-frame clones and drops some. The table lists 35,000 to 40,000 clones, 65% to 90% of them singletons. Material: PBMCs, obtained around atezolizumab (anti-PD-L1) treatment. All receptors come from a man aged 60 to 75 with urothelial cancer.

The V and J genes are TRBV7-2 and TRBJ2-2; TRBD2 matches at 9 bases. CDR1 and CDR2 from the germline V gene are SGHTA and FQGNSA. Trimming removed 5 bases from V and 3 bases from J; junction bases left unmatched: 7. The CDR3 is 16 amino acids. CDR3 in amino acids: CASSPQRGAYTGELFF. The CDR3 DNA is TGTGCCAGCAGCCCCCAGCGGGGGGCTTACACCGGGGAGCTGTTTTTT.

The J gene is TRBJ2-1, the V gene TRBV15, with 9 bases fitting TRBD1. The V segment lost 6 bases and the J segment 3 bases; nucleotides outside the gene matches: 3. The CDR3 length is 14 residues. CDR1 and CDR2 from the germline V gene are LNHNV and YYDKDF (reference sequence). In DNA, the CDR3 is TGTGCCACCAGACCGGGACAGGGCTACAATGAGCAGTTCTTC. Amino acid sequence: CATRPGQGYNEQFF.

V usage is TRBV28 and J usage is TRBJ1-4; 7 nucleotides align to TRBD1. V lost 7 bases and J lost 8; bases outside the gene matches: 4. The germline gives CDR1 MDHEN, CDR2 SYDVKM. The CDR3 totals 12 residues. The CDR3 loop is CASMTGIEKLFF. The DNA for the CDR3 is TGTGCCAGCATGACAGGGATAGAAAAACTGTTTTTT.

This chain uses TRBV5-1 with TRBJ2-5, with 8 bases that match TRBD2. In germline, CDR1 is SGHRS, CDR2 YFSETQ. With V trimmed by 1 base and J by 5 bases, 7 bases remained unmatched. The CDR3 extends over 15 amino acids. CDR3 nucleotides: TGCGCCAGCAGCTTGAGCGGGGGACTGGGGGAGACCCAGTACTTC. Residues: CASSLSGGLGETQYF.

The gene calls are TRBV5-1 and TRBJ2-2; possibly TRBD2 for D (6 bases). The CDR3 consists of 15 residues. The V end was cut by 6 bases, the J end by 6 bases, with 18 bases between. The germline CDR1 and CDR2 sequences are SGHRS and YFSETQ. CDR3 nucleotides: TGCGCCAGCAACGAGGGAGGATGGAGTTCCGGGGAGCTGTTTTTT. Translated, it gives CASNEGGWSSGELFF. The full variable domain, its missing parts supplied by reference TRBV5-1 and TRBJ2-2, is KAGVTQTPRYLIKTRGQQVTLSCSPISGHRSVSWYQQTPGQGLQFLFEYFSETQRNKGNFPGRFSGRQFSNSRSEMNVSTLELGDSALYLCASNEGGWSSGELFFGEGSRLTVL.

The chain combines TRBV5-1 with TRBJ2-3; 11 bases are a match to TRBD2. The CDR3 totals 16 residues. Germline V lookup: CDR1 SGHRS, CDR2 YFSETQ. V gave up 0 bases and J gave up 0 bases; unmatched junction bases: 0. The CDR3 DNA reads as TGCGCCAGCAGCTTGGGACTAGCGGGGAGCACAGATACGCAGTATTTT. It yields the protein CASSLGLAGSTDTQYF.

The sample holds one count of this clone. This chain connects TRBV6-1 to TRBJ1-1, with TRBD1 identical over 7 bases. With V trimmed by 5 bases and J by 3 bases, 3 bases remained unmatched. The CDR3 has 13 residues. Germline-derived CDR1 and CDR2 are MNHNS and SASEGT. CDR3 bases: TGTGCCAGCAGTAGACAGGGCGACACTGAAGCTTTCTTT. Its translation: CASSRQGDTEAFF.

The V call is TRBV5-1, the J call TRBJ1-2, with 9 bases lining up with TRBD1. V dropped 0 bases and J dropped 2; count of bases not matched to a gene: 5. The germline V gene has CDR1 SGHRS and CDR2 YFSETQ. CDR3 size: 16 residues. The CDR3 DNA reads TGCGCCAGCAGCTTGGGCGAAGGGACAGGGAACTATGGCTACACCTTC. This translates into CASSLGEGTGNYGYTF.

This clone was picked up a small number of times. The chain uses TRBV5-8 and TRBJ2-7, with 9 bases identical to TRBD1. CDR1 and CDR2 (germline): SGHTS, YDEGEE. V gave up 5 bases and J gave up 2 bases; unmatched junction bases: 5. CDR3 length: 14 residues. CDR3 in amino acids: CASRKRQGAYEQYF. Written as DNA, the CDR3 is TGTGCCAGCAGGAAAAGACAGGGGGCCTACGAGCAGTACTTC.

The rearrangement links TRBV7-9 to TRBJ2-1, with 9 bases lining up with TRBD2. The J segment lost 3 bases and the V segment lost 1 base, leaving 1 base of the junction unmatched. CDR1 SEHNR and CDR2 FQNEAQ come from the germline V gene (reference sequence). The CDR3 loop spans 15 amino acids. CDR3 DNA: TGTGCCAGCAGCTTAGTAGCGGGGGACTACAATGAGCAGTTCTTC. Translated, it gives CASSLVAGDYNEQFF.

The rearrangement links TRBV5-1 to TRBJ2-7; D is undetermined. This CDR3 spans 12 amino acids. Trimming removed 4 bases from V and 5 bases from J, with 10 bases in between. Germline CDR1 reads SGHRS; CDR2 reads YFSETQ. Written as DNA, the CDR3 is TGCGCCAGCAGCGAACTTCTGGACGAGCAGTACTTC. It yields the protein CASSELLDEQYF.

The chain links TRBV18 to TRBJ2-1, with 9 positions matching TRBD1. The CDR3 runs 13 residues. Germline trimming cut 4 bases from V and 7 bases from J; bases unmatched to any gene: 2. The germline V gene encodes CDR1 KGHSH and CDR2 LQKENI. As DNA, the CDR3 is TGTGCCAGCTCACTGGACAGGGGAAATGAGCAGTTCTTC. Its protein is CASSLDRGNEQFF. Combining the CDR3 with reference TRBV18 and TRBJ2-1 gives the whole variable domain NAGVMQNPRHLVRRRGQEARLRCSPMKGHSHVYWYRQLPEEGLKFMVYLQKENIIDESGMPKERFSAEFPKEGPSILRIQQVVRGDSAAYFCASSLDRGNEQFFGPGTRLTVL.

The chain recombines TRBV9 with TRBJ2-2; 7 bases fit TRBD2. The CDR3 covers 16 residues. Germline values: CDR1 SGDLS, CDR2 YYNGEE. J lost 5 bases, V lost 4 bases, and 11 bases had no gene match. CDR3 amino acids: CASSPVAGEGTGELFF. CDR3 in DNA: TGTGCCAGCAGCCCCGTGGCGGGGGAGGGAACCGGGGAGCTGTTTTTT.

The chain joins TRBV30 to TRBJ1-3; D not resolved. CDR1 and CDR2 (germline): GTSNPN, SVGIG (reference sequence). The CDR3 has 14 amino acids. Between the trimmed V and J ends, which lost 2 bases and 3 bases, there was a span of 11 bases. CDR3: CAWSKGGVGNTIYF. The CDR3 DNA sequence: TGTGCCTGGAGTAAGGGAGGAGTTGGAAACACCATATATTTT.

A few counts support this clone. The chain joins TRBV5-1 to TRBJ2-3; D is unresolved. The length of the CDR3 is 13 residues. Deletions cut 3 bases from V and 6 bases from J, with 11 bases between. Germline values: CDR1 SGHRS, CDR2 YFSETQ. In nucleotides, the CDR3 is TGCGCCAGCAGCTGGCGAGGTTTCGATACGCAGTATTTT. It specifies CASSWRGFDTQYF.

The table lists this clone with a few counts. The chain recombines TRBV6-5 with TRBJ1-6; 7 nucleotides match TRBD1. Germline values: CDR1 MNHEY, CDR2 SVGAGI. This CDR3 comprises 14 residues. The trim removed 6 bases at V and 7 bases at J, leaving 6 bases unmatched. CDR3 sequence (DNA): TGTGCCAGCAGGATACGACAGGGAAATTCACCCCTCCACTTT. Its protein is CASRIRQGNSPLHF.

This chain joins TRBV28 and TRBJ1-5, with D perhaps matching TRBD1 (5 bases). V was cut by 7 bases and J by 5 bases, with 9 bases left in between. The germline V gene has CDR1 MDHEN and CDR2 SYDVKM. This CDR3 comprises 12 residues. CDR3 residues: CASTTGDQPQHF. The CDR3 DNA is TGTGCCAGCACCACGGGGGATCAGCCCCAGCATTTT.

V usage is TRBV7-9 and J usage is TRBJ2-7; TRBD2 aligns across 7 bases. This CDR3 is 14 amino acids long. CDR1 and CDR2 from the germline V gene are SEHNR and FQNEAQ (reference sequence). Trimming cost V 1 base and J 4 bases; bases outside gene matches: 4. CDR3 coding DNA: TGTGCCAGCAGCTTAGGGGAGGGGAGTTACGAGCAGTACTTC. Protein product: CASSLGEGSYEQYF.

The V call is TRBV5-4, the J call TRBJ2-1; a possible D gene is TRBD1 (5 bases). Trimming cost V 2 bases and J 5 bases, with 11 bases left between them. Germline CDR1 reads SGHNT; CDR2 reads YYREEE (reference sequence). This CDR3 region has 14 residues. CDR3 amino acids: CASSFGRADNEQFF. CDR3 DNA sequence: TGTGCCAGCAGCTTTGGCAGGGCCGACAATGAGCAGTTCTTC.

The rearrangement links TRBV7-9 to TRBJ2-5; TRBD2 aligns across 11 bases. V trimming: 4 bases; J trimming: 2 bases; junction bases outside the gene matches: 3. The CDR3 length is 15 residues. The V gene's germline CDR1 is SEHNR and CDR2 FQNEAQ (reference sequence). The CDR3 loop reads CASSSWTSGQETQYF. The CDR3 DNA reads TGTGCCAGCAGCTCCTGGACTAGCGGGCAAGAGACCCAGTACTTC.

V gene TRBV10-3 combines with J gene TRBJ2-3, with 9 bases matching TRBD2. Germline CDR1 ENHRY, CDR2 SYGVKD. V shed 0 bases, J shed 3 bases, and the junction held 10 bases outside the gene matches. This CDR3 is 18 amino acids long. In DNA form, the CDR3 reads TGTGCCATCAGTGAGTCGCGGGGGGGGCCGAGTTTTACAGATACGCAGTATTTT. It yields the protein CAISESRGGPSFTDTQYF.

V is TRBV2 and J is TRBJ1-2; 10 bases agree with TRBD1. With 5 bases clipped from V and 3 bases from J, the junction kept 3 bases outside the gene matches. The CDR3 has 14 residues. CDR1 is SNHLY, CDR2 FYNNEI, per germline. CDR3 sequence reads: CASSPGTGDYGYTF. CDR3 coding DNA: TGTGCCAGCAGTCCCGGGACAGGGGACTATGGCTACACCTTC.

This clone was counted between two and nine times. This chain links TRBV5-1 with TRBJ1-1, with D tentatively TRBD1 (5 bases). V was cut by 1 base and J by 0 bases, with 10 bases left in between. This CDR3 spans 15 amino acids. Germline V gene data show CDR1 as SGHRS and CDR2 as YFSETQ. The CDR3 sequence is CASSLTGVMNTEAFF. CDR3 in DNA: TGCGCCAGCAGCTTGACAGGCGTGATGAACACTGAAGCTTTCTTT.

The J gene is TRBJ2-7, the V gene TRBV10-3, with 10 positions matching TRBD1. Trimming took 3 bases from V and 6 from J; bases not matched to a gene: 8. Looked up from germline, CDR1 is ENHRY and CDR2 is SYGVKD. The CDR3 contains 15 residues. The CDR3 nucleotides read TGTGCCATCAGTGACGTGACAGGGGGCTTGGTCGAGCAGTACTTC. It specifies CAISDVTGGLVEQYF.

This clone was seen once. This chain's CDR3 is CASANILDSEAFF. The CDR3 region has the DNA TGTGCCAGCGCCAACATTCTTGACAGTGAAGCTTTCTTT. This chain connects TRBV6-1 to TRBJ1-1, with D possibly matching TRBD1 (5 bases). V lost 8 bases and J 7 bases, leaving 17 bases between the germline ends. This CDR3 spans 13 amino acids. The V gene's germline CDR1 is MNHNS and CDR2 SASEGT.

V gene TRBV6-5 combines with J gene TRBJ1-2; D gene uncertain. V lost 8 bases and J lost 3, with 10 bases in between. Germline values: CDR1 MNHEY, CDR2 SVGAGI. CDR3 length equals 12 residues. The CDR3: CASFQDYYGYTF. For the CDR3, the DNA is TGTGCCAGCTTCCAGGACTACTATGGCTACACCTTC.

This chain links TRBV7-2 with TRBJ2-2, with 11 bases that match TRBD2. The germline V gene has CDR1 SGHTA and CDR2 FQGNSA. This CDR3 is built from 17 residues. The ends lost 3 bases at V and 4 bases at J; junction bases unmatched: 7. The CDR3 protein is CASSLNSGGAGTGELFF. The CDR3 nucleotides are TGTGCCAGCAGCTTGAATAGCGGGGGGGCCGGCACCGGGGAGCTGTTTTTT.